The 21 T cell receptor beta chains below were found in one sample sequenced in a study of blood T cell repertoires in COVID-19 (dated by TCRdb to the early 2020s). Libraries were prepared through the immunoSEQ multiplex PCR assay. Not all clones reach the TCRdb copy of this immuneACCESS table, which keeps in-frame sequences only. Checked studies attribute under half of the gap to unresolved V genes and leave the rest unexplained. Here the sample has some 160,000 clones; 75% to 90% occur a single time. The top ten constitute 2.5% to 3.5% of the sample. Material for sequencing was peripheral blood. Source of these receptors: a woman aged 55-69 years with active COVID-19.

This CDR3 reads CAWRGLSYEQYF. The CDR3 nucleotides read TGTGCCTGGAGGGGACTCTCCTACGAGCAGTACTTC. The rearrangement joins TRBV30 to TRBJ2-7; the D gene is possibly TRBD2 (6 bases). The V end lost 3 bases, the J end lost 0 bases, and 6 bases lay between the germline ends. Germline V gives CDR1 GTSNPN, CDR2 SVGIG (reference sequence). CDR3 length equals 12 residues.

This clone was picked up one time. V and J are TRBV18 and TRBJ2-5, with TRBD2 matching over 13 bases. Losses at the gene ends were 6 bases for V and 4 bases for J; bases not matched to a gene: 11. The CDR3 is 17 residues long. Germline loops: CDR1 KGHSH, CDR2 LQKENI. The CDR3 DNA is TGTGCCAGCTCCGGACTAGCGGGAGAGCCTAAGGGAGAGACCCAGTACTTC. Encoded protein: CASSGLAGEPKGETQYF.

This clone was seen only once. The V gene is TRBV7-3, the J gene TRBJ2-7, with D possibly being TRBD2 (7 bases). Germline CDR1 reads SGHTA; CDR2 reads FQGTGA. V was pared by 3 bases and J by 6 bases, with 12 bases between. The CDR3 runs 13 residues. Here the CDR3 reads CASSLSRGAEQYF. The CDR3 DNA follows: TGTGCCAGCAGCTTGAGCCGGGGGGCCGAGCAGTACTTC.

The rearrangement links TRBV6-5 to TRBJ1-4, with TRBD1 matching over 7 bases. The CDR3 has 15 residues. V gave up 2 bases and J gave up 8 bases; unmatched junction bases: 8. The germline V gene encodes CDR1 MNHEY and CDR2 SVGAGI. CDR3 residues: CASSYDRVEGEKLFF. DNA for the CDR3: TGTGCCAGCAGTTACGACAGGGTAGAAGGGGAAAAACTGTTTTTT.

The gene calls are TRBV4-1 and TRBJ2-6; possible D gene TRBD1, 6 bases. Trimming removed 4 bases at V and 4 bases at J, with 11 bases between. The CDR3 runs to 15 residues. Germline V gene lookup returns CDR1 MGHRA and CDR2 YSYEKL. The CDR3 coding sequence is TGCGCCAGCAGCCCACAGGGTACGGGGGCCAACGTCCTGACTTTC. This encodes CASSPQGTGANVLTF.

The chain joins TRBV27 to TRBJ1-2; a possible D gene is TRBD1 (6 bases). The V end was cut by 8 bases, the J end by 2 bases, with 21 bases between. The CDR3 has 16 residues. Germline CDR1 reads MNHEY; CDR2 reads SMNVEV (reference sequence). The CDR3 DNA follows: TGTGCCAGCCTCTCCTCAGCGGGGGCAGCAAACTATGGCTACACCTTC. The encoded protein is CASLSSAGAANYGYTF.

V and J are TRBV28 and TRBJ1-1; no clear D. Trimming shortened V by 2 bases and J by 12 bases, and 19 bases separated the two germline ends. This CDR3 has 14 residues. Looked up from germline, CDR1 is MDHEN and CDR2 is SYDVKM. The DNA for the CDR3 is TGTGCCAGCAGTTTACCAGGCCGCCCGTTCCAAACTTTCTTT. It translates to CASSLPGRPFQTFF. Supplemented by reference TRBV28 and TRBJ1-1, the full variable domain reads DVKVTQSSRYLVKRTGEKVFLECVQDMDHENMFWYRQDPGLGLRLIYFSYDVKMKEKGDIPEGYSVSREKKERFSLILESASTNQTSMYLCASSLPGRPFQTFFGQGTRLTVV.

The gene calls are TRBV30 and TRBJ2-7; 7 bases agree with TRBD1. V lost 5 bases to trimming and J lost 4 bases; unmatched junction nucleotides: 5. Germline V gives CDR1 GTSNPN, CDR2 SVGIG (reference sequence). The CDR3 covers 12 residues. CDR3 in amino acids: CAWGRQGYEQYF. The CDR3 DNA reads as TGTGCCTGGGGGCGACAGGGTTACGAGCAGTACTTC.

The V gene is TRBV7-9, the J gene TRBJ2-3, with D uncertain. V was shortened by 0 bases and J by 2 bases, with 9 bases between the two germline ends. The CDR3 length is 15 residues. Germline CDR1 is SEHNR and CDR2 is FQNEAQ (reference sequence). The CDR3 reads CASSLALIFTDTQYF. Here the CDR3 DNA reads TGTGCCAGCAGCTTAGCGTTAATCTTCACAGATACGCAGTATTTT.

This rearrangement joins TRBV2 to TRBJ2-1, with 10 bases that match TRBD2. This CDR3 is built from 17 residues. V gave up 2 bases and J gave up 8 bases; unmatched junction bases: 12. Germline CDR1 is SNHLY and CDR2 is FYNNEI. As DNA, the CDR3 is TGTGCCAGCAGTGAAACCAGCGGGAGGGCCTTAATATATGAGCAGTTCTTC. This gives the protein CASSETSGRALIYEQFF.

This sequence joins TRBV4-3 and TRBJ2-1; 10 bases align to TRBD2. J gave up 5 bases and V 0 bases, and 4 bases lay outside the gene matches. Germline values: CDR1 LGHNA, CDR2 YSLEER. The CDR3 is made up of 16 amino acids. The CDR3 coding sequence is TGCGCCAGCAGCCAAGACTGGACTAGCGGCGACAATGAGCAGTTCTTC. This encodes CASSQDWTSGDNEQFF.

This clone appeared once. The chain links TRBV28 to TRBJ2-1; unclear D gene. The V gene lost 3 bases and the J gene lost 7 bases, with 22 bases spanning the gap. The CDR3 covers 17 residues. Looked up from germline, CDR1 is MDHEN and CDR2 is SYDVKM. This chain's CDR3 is CASSFPPLDSAGNEQFF. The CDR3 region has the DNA TGTGCCAGCAGTTTCCCCCCCCTAGACTCGGCCGGGAATGAGCAGTTCTTC.

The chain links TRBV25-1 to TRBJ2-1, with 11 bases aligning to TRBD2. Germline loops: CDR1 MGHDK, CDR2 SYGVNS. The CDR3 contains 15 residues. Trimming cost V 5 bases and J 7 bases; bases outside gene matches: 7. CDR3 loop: CASSPLAGVGNEQFF. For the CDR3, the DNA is TGTGCCAGCAGTCCACTAGCGGGAGTGGGGAATGAGCAGTTCTTC.

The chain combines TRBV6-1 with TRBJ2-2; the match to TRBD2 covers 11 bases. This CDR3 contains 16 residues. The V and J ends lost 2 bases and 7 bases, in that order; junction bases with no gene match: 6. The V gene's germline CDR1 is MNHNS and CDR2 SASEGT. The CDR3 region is CASSELAGGTGGELFF. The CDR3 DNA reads TGTGCCAGCAGTGAACTAGCGGGAGGTACGGGCGGGGAGCTGTTTTTT.

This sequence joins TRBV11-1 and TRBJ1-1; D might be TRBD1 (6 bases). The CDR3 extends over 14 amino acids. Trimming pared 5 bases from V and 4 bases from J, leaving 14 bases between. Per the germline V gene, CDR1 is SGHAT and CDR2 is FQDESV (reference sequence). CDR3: CASSPQGQGTEAFF. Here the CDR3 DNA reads TGTGCCAGCAGCCCACAGGGTCAGGGCACTGAAGCTTTCTTT.

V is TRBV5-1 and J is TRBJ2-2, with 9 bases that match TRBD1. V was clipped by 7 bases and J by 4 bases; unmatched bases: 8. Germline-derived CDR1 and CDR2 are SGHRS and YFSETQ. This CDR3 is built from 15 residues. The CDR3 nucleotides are TGCGCCAGCGCACAGGGGGCGCATAGCACCGGGGAGCTGTTTTTT. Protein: CASAQGAHSTGELFF. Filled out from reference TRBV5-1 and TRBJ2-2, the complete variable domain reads KAGVTQTPRYLIKTRGQQVTLSCSPISGHRSVSWYQQTPGQGLQFLFEYFSETQRNKGNFPGRFSGRQFSNSRSEMNVSTLELGDSALYLCASAQGAHSTGELFFGEGSRLTVL.

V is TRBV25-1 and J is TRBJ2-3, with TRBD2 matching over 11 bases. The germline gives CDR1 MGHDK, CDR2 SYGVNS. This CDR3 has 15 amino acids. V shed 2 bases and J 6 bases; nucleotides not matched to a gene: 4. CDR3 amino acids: CASSEQLAGADTQYF. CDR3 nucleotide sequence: TGTGCCAGCAGTGAACAACTAGCGGGAGCCGATACGCAGTATTTT.

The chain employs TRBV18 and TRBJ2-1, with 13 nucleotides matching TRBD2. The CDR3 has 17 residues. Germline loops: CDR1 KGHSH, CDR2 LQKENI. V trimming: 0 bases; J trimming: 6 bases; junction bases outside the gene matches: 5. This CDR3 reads CASSPPNGLAGANEQFF. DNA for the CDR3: TGTGCCAGCTCACCACCCAATGGACTAGCGGGAGCCAATGAGCAGTTCTTC. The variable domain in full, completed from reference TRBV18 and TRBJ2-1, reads NAGVMQNPRHLVRRRGQEARLRCSPMKGHSHVYWYRQLPEEGLKFMVYLQKENIIDESGMPKERFSAEFPKEGPSILRIQQVVRGDSAAYFCASSPPNGLAGANEQFFGPGTRLTVL.

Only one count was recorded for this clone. The CDR3 nucleotides are TGTGCCAGCAGGCTGCAGGGTTCGAACACCGGGGAGCTGTTTTTT. It translates to CASRLQGSNTGELFF. V and J are TRBV7-3 and TRBJ2-2, with D tentatively TRBD1 (5 bases). The germline V gene has CDR1 SGHTA and CDR2 FQGTGA. V was pared by 6 bases and J by 0 bases, with 11 bases between. The length of the CDR3 is 15 residues. The whole variable domain, remainder taken from reference TRBV7-3 and TRBJ2-2, is GAGVSQTPSNKVTEKGKYVELRCDPISGHTALYWYRQSLGQGPEFLIYFQGTGAADDSGLPNDRFFAVRPEGSVSTLKIQRTERGDSAVYLCASRLQGSNTGELFFGEGSRLTVL.

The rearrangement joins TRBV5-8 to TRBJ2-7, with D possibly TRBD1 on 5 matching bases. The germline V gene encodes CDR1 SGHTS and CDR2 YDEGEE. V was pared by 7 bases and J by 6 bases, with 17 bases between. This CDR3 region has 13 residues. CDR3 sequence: CASGKRWGGEQYF. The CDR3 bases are TGTGCCAGCGGCAAACGCTGGGGCGGCGAGCAGTACTTC.

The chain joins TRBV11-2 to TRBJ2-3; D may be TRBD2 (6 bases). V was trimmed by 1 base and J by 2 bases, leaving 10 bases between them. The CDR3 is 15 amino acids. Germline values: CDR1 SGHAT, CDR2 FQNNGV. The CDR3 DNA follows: TGTGCCAGCAGCTTAGTTAGCGGAAACACAGATACGCAGTATTTT. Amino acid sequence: CASSLVSGNTDTQYF.